These 3 T cell receptor beta chains originate from one sample sequenced in a study of blood T cell repertoires in COVID-19. TCRdb's table, derived via immunoSEQ multiplex PCR, lists solely in-frame clones and lacks some. The sample consists of 150,000 or so clones, less than 85% of them appearing once. The sample comprised PBMCs or T cells enriched from blood (not recorded which). These receptors were taken from a woman aged 45-60 years who had recovered from COVID-19.

Here the CDR3 DNA reads TGCGCCAGCAGTCAATCGGGGTTGCAACAGGGAAACGAAAAACTGTTTTTT. It codes for CASSQSGLQQGNEKLFF. V and J are TRBV23-1 and TRBJ1-4; D possibly corresponds to TRBD1 (6 bases). TRBV23-1 is reported as an ORF; its role is uncertain. Trimming shortened V by 0 bases and J by 8 bases, and 19 bases separated the two germline ends. This CDR3 is built from 17 residues.

CDR3 in amino acids: CAWSRRVWYTF. CDR3 in DNA: TGTGCCTGGAGTCGCAGGGTCTGGTACACCTTC. This chain connects TRBV30 to TRBJ1-2; D is perhaps TRBD1 (5 bases). CDR1 and CDR2 from the germline V gene are GTSNPN and SVGIG (reference sequence). This CDR3 is built from 11 residues. V dropped 2 bases and J dropped 11 bases, with 12 bases sitting between them.

The chain joins TRBV1 to TRBJ1-5; no check of the table's D call, TRBD1, against the DNA was made. TRBV1 is a recognized pseudogene. CDR3 size: 17 residues. In DNA, the CDR3 is TGCACCAGCAGCCAAGATAAGGGCAGGGCAAGCAGTCAGCCCCAGCATTTT. Its translation: CTSSQDKGRASSQPQHF.